A single count supports the clone carrying this T cell receptor (beta chain). Its antigen is not known. Germline assignment: CDR1 SGHVS and CDR2 FQNEAQ. This CDR3 contains 15 residues. V was pared by 4 bases and J by 6 bases, with 18 bases between. The data stem from a study of T cells after posttransplantation cyclophosphamide. Overall study results and limits: Later post-transplant blood repertoires were often dominated by donor CD8+ memory clones. Recipient CMV seropositivity and CMV reactivation strongly tracked TRB clonality. Tissue-infiltrating T cells from skin or gut overlapped little with blood T cells.

Busulfan-fludarabine conditioning, marrow transplant, and cyclophosphamide on days +3 and +4 were administered. Clones were sequenced by immunoSEQ multiplex PCR, and TCRdb holds only the in-frame ones, with some missing. In the table there are almost 2,500 clones, around 84% of which are singletons. The clonotype was recovered from a male patient aged 25-45 years who received an allogeneic stem cell transplant from a related donor, was CMV-positive, and had acute GVHD only. Some of these T cells may belong to the graft donor. This material consisted of PBMCs, taken after allogeneic stem cell transplant with posttransplant cyclophosphamide. The V call is TRBV7-8, the J call TRBJ1-2; unclear D gene. CDR3 in amino acids: CASSSDRELKHGYTF. CDR3 bases: TGTGCCAGCAGCTCGGACCGGGAACTTAAACATGGCTACACCTTC. Full variable domain (outside the CDR3, taken from reference TRBV7-8 and TRBJ1-2): GAGVSQSPRYKVAKRGQDVALRCDPISGHVSLFWYQQALGQGPEFLTYFQNEAQLDKSGLPSDRFFAERPEGSVSTLKIQRTQQEDSAVYLCASSSDRELKHGYTFGSGTRLTVV.